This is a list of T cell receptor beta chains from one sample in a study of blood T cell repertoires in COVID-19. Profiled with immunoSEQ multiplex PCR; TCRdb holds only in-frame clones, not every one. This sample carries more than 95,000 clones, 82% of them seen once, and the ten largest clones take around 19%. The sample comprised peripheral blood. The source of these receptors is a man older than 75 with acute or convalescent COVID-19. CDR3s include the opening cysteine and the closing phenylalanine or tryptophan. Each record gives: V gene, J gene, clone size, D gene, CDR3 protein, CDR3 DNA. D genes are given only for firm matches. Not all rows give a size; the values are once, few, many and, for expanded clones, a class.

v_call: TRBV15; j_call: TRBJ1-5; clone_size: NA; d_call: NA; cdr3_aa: CATSSQGWENQPQHF; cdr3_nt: TGTGCCACCAGCTCCCAAGGGTGGGAGAATCAGCCCCAGCATTTT
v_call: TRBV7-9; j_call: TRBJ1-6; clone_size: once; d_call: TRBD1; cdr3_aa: CASSLAGGQSGPLHF; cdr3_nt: TGTGCCAGCAGCTTAGCGGGGGGACAGAGCGGCCCCCTCCACTTT
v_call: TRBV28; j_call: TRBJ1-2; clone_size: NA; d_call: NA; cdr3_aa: CASSLDGGDYGYTF; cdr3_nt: TGTGCCAGCAGTTTGGATGGGGGGGACTATGGCTACACCTTC
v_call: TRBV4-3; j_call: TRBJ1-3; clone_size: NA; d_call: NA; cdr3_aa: CASSQEGALGNTIYF; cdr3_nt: TGCGCCAGCAGCCAGGAAGGGGCGCTTGGAAACACCATATATTTT
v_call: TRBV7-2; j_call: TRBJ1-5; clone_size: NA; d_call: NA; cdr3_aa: CASSLDGGQPQHF; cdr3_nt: TGTGCCAGCAGCTTAGACGGGGGACAGCCCCAGCATTTT
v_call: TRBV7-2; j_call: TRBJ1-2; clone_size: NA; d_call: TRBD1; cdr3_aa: CASSTSGTASFVYYGYTF; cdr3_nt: TGTGCCAGCAGCACCTCCGGGACAGCCTCCTTCGTTTACTATGGCTACACCTTC
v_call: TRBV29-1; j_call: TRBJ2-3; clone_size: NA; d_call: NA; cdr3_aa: CSVSSGTDTQYF; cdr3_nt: TGCAGCGTTTCTAGCGGCACAGATACGCAGTATTTT
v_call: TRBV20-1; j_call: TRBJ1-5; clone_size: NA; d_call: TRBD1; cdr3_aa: CSASFPDRGQPQHF; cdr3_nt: TGCAGTGCTAGTTTTCCGGACAGGGGACAGCCCCAGCATTTT
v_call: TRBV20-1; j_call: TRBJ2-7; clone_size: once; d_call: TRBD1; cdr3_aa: CSATDPGQGSYEQYF; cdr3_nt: TGCAGTGCTACTGACCCGGGACAGGGATCCTACGAGCAGTACTTC
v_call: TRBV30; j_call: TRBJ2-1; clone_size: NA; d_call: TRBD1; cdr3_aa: CAWSRPTGAWINEQFF; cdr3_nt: TGTGCCTGGAGTCGCCCGACAGGGGCATGGATCAATGAGCAGTTCTTC
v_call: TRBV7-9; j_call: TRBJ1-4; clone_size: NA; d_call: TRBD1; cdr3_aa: CASRQTGDYEKLFF; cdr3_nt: TGTGCCAGCAGGCAAACAGGGGATTATGAAAAACTGTTTTTT
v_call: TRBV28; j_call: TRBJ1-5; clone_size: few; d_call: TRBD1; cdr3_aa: CASTFIKGRQGSRNQPQHF; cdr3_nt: TGTGCCAGCACCTTTATAAAAGGACGACAGGGTTCACGAAATCAGCCCCAGCATTTT
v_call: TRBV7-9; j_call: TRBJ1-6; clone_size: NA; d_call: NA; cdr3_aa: CASTLGEASPLHF; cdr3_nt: TGTGCCAGCACCCTCGGGGAGGCTTCACCCCTCCACTTT
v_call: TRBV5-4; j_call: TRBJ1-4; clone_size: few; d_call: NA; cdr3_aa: CASSLVGGLGEKLFF; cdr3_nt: TGTGCCAGCAGCTTGGTTGGGGGCCTGGGGGAAAAACTGTTTTTT
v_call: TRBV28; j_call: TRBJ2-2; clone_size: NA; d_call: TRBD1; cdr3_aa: CASTLPGQGLTGELFF; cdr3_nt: TGTGCCAGCACTCTCCCGGGACAGGGGCTTACCGGGGAGCTGTTTTTT
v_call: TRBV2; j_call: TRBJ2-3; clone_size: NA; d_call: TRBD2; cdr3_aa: CASSPAGGGVTDTQYF; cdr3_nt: TGTGCCAGCAGCCCCGCGGGGGGGGGAGTTACAGATACGCAGTATTTT
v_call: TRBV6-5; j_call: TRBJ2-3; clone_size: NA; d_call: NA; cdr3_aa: CASSRREFYTDTQYF; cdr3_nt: TGTGCCAGCAGTAGACGGGAGTTCTACACAGATACGCAGTATTTT
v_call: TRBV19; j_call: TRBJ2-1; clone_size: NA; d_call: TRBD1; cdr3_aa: CASSIKVQGVGNEQFF; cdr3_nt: TGTGCCAGTAGTATTAAGGTACAGGGGGTTGGCAATGAGCAGTTCTTC
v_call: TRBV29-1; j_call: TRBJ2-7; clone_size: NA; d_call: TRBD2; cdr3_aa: CSVVRASGGSYEQYF; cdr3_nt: TGCAGCGTTGTGCGGGCTAGCGGGGGGTCCTACGAGCAGTACTTC
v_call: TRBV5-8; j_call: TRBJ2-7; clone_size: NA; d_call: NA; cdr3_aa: CASTAGRTFTTYEQYF; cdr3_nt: TGTGCCAGCACTGCGGGCAGGACCTTCACTACCTACGAGCAGTACTTC
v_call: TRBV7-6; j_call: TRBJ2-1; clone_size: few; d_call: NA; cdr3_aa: CASSFSVGSGTGDEQFF; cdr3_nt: TGTGCCAGCAGCTTTAGCGTGGGCTCAGGGACGGGGGATGAGCAGTTCTTC
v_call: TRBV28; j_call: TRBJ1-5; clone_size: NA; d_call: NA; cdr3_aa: CASGEGNQPQHF; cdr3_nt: TGTGCCAGCGGGGAGGGGAATCAGCCCCAGCATTTT
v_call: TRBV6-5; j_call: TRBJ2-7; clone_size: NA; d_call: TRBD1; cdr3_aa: CASSKTGTGRYEQYF; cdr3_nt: TGTGCCAGCAGTAAAACCGGGACAGGGAGGTACGAGCAGTACTTC
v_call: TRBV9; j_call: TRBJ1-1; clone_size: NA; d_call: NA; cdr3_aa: CASSVGGPMNTEAFF; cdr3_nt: TGTGCCAGCAGCGTAGGCGGCCCCATGAACACTGAAGCTTTCTTT
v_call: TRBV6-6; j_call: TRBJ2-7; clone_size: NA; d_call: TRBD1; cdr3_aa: CASRGKTGGHYEQYF; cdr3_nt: TGTGCCAGCAGGGGCAAAACAGGGGGCCACTACGAGCAGTACTTC
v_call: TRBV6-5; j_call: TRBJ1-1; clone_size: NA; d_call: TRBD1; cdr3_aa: CASSYDRGGTEAFF; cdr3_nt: TGTGCCAGCAGTTACGACAGGGGGGGTACTGAAGCTTTCTTT
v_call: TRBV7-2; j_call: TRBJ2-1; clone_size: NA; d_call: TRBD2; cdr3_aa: CASSQPGLAGGGHEQFF; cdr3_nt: TGTGCCAGCAGCCAACCGGGACTAGCGGGGGGGGGACATGAGCAGTTCTTC
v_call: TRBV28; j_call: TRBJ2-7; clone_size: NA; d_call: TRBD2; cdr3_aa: CASIHGGVSSYEQYF; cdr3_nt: TGTGCCAGCATCCATGGGGGGGTATCCTCCTACGAGCAGTACTTC
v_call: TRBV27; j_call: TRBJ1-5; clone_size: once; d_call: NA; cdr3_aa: CASSPGFSSNQPQHF; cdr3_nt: TGTGCCAGCAGTCCAGGGTTCTCTAGCAATCAGCCCCAGCATTTT
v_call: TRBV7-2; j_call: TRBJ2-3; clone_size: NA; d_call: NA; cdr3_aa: CASSLRTSFTDTQYF; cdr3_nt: TGTGCCAGCAGCTTGAGGACAAGCTTCACAGATACGCAGTATTTT
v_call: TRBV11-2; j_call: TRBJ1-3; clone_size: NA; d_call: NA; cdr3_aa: CASSLVSLALNSGNTIYF; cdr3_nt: TGTGCCAGCAGCTTAGTTAGCCTGGCTTTAAACTCTGGAAACACCATATATTTT
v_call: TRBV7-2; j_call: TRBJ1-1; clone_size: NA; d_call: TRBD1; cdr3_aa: CASSLVRQGGEAFF; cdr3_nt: TGTGCCAGCAGCTTAGTACGACAGGGTGGGGAAGCTTTCTTT
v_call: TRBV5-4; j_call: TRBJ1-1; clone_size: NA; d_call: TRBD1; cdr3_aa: CASSSRDRGRTEAFF; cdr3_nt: TGTGCCAGCAGCTCCCGGGACAGGGGACGGACTGAAGCTTTCTTT
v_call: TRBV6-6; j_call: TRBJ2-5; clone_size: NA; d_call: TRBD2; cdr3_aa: CASGPSGTPQETQYF; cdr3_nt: TGTGCCAGCGGGCCTAGCGGGACCCCACAAGAGACCCAGTACTTC
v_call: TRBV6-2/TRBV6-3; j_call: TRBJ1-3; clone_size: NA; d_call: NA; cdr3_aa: CASSRSGSGNTIYF; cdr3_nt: TGTGCCAGCAGCAGATCGGGCTCTGGAAACACCATATATTTT
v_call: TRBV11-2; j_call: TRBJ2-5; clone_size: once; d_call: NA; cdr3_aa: CASSLDKVRQETQYF; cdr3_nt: TGTGCCAGCAGCTTAGATAAAGTCCGACAGGAGACCCAGTACTTC
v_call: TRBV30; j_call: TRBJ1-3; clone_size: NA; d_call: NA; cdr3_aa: CAWSVRTIHTIYF; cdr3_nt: TGTGCCTGGAGTGTACGAACAATCCACACCATATATTTT
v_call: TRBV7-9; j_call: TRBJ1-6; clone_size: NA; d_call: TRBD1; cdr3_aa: CASSLPGQGGYNSPLHF; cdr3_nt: TGTGCCAGCAGCCTTCCGGGACAGGGGGGATATAATTCACCCCTCCACTTT
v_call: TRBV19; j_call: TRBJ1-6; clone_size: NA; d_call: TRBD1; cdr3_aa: CASTQSDRSPLHF; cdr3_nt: TGTGCCAGTACCCAGTCGGACAGGTCACCCCTCCACTTT
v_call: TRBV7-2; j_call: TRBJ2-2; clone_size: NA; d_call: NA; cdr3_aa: CASSLLGGSTGELFF; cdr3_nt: TGTGCCAGCAGCCTCCTTGGGGGGAGCACCGGGGAGCTGTTTTTT
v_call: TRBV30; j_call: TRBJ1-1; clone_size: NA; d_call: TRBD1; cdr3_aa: CAWTGQGTDEAFF; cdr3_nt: TGTGCCTGGACGGGACAGGGTACGGATGAAGCTTTCTTT
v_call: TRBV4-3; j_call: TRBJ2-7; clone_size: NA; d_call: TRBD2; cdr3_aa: CASSQDSTSGITYEQYF; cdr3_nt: TGCGCCAGCAGCCAAGATTCGACTAGCGGAATAACTTACGAGCAGTACTTC
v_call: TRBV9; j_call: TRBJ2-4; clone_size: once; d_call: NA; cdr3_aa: CASSVDGGTGNIQYF; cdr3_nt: TGTGCCAGCAGCGTAGATGGAGGGACGGGGAACATTCAGTACTTC
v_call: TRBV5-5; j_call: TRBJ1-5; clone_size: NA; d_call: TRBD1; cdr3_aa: CASSDTGAQPQHF; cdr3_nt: TGTGCCAGCAGCGATACAGGGGCTCAGCCCCAGCATTTT
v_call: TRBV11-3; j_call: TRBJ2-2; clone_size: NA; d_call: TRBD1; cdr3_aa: CASSYRGRELFF; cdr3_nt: TGTGCCAGCAGCTACAGGGGAAGGGAGCTGTTTTTT
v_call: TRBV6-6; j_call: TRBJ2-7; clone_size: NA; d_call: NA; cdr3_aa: CASSYGSGRYEQYF; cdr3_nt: TGTGCCAGCAGTTACGGCTCAGGGCGCTACGAGCAGTACTTC
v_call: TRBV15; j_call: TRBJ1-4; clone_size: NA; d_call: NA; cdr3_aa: CATSSLGGRSEGLFF; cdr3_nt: TGTGCCACCAGCAGCCTAGGAGGACGCTCTGAGGGACTGTTTTTT
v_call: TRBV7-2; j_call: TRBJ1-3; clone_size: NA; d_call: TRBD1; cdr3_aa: CASSLDSFLGGNGNTIYF; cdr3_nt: TGTGCCAGCAGCTTAGACTCTTTCCTAGGGGGCAACGGAAACACCATATATTTT
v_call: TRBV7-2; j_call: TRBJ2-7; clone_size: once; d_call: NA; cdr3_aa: CASSLAGQTYEQYF; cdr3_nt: TGTGCCAGCAGCTTAGCCGGACAGACTTACGAGCAGTACTTC
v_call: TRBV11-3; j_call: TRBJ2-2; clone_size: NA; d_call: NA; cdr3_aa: CASSPSRGSIAGELFF; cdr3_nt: TGTGCCAGCAGCCCATCCAGGGGCTCGATCGCCGGGGAGCTGTTTTTT
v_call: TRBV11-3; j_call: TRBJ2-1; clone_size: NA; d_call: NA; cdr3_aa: CASSPIGGRDEQFF; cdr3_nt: TGTGCCAGCAGCCCAATCGGAGGGCGCGATGAGCAGTTCTTC